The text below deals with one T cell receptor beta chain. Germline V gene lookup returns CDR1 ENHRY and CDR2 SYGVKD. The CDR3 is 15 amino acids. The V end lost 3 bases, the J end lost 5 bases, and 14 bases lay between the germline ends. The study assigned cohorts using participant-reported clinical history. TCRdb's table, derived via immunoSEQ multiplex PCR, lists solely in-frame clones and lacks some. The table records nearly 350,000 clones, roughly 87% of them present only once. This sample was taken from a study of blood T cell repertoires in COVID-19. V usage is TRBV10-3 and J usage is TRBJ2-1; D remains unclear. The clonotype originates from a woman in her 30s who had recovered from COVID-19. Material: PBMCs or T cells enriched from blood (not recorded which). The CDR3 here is CAISDYVRSNNEQFF. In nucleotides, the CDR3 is TGTGCCATCAGTGATTACGTCCGATCTAACAATGAGCAGTTCTTC.